The 18 T cell receptor beta chains given below trace back to one sample, sequenced in a study of identical twins. TCRdb processed the 5' RACE reads anew with MiXCR; each CDR3 protein has one entry. The sample contains 1.5 million to 2 million distinct CDR3 sequences, roughly 35% of which appear only once. Specimen: cord blood. These receptors came from a newborn girl in good health.

J is TRBJ1-5 and V is TRBV28, with D possibly TRBD1 on 5 matching bases. CDR3 size: 19 residues. The germline gives CDR1 MDHEN, CDR2 SYDVKM. Trimming removed 4 bases at V and 4 bases at J, with 26 bases between. The CDR3 loop is CASSYRWARGSTGNQPQHF. The CDR3 bases are TGTGCCAGCAGTTATAGGTGGGCAAGGGGATCGACGGGAAATCAGCCCCAGCATTTT.

The rearrangement joins TRBV7-2 to TRBJ1-6; 7 nucleotides align to TRBD1. CDR3 size: 15 residues. CDR1 is SGHTA, CDR2 FQGNSA, per germline. The trim removed 5 bases at V and 6 bases at J, leaving 7 bases unmatched. CDR3 DNA: TGTGCCAGCAGCACTAGGGGGCTAAGTAATTCACCCCTCCACTTT. It translates to CASSTRGLSNSPLHF.

The rearrangement joins TRBV24-1 to TRBJ1-2, with no clear D. Per the germline V gene, CDR1 is KGHDR and CDR2 is SFDVKD. V lost 4 bases, J lost 3 bases, and 11 bases lay in between. The CDR3 totals 14 residues. The CDR3 loop reads CATSEPTRDYGYTF. Written as DNA, the CDR3 is TGTGCCACCAGTGAACCGACGAGGGACTATGGCTACACCTTC.

The chain uses TRBV5-1 and TRBJ2-2, with TRBD2 identical over 8 bases. The CDR3 runs 17 residues. The germline V gene encodes CDR1 SGHRS and CDR2 YFSETQ. V was clipped by 1 base and J by 2 bases; unmatched bases: 7. The CDR3 reads CASSLWIAGPNTGELFF. The DNA of the CDR3 is TGCGCCAGCAGCTTGTGGATAGCGGGACCAAACACCGGGGAGCTGTTTTTT.

This clonotype was picked up one time. At one end the junction does not follow the germline gene, possibly because of a read error. This chain joins TRBV20-1 and TRBJ2-7, with 7 bases lining up with TRBD2. CDR3 size: 16 residues. Germline loops: CDR1 DFQATT, CDR2 SNEGSKA (reference sequence). The CDR3 reads CSAGDTWLADSYEQYF. CDR3 nucleotides: TGCAGTGCTGGAGATACTTGGCTAGCGGACTCCTACGAGCAGTACTTC.

A few counts support this clonotype. The rearrangement uses TRBV28 and TRBJ2-2, with D unresolved. V was clipped by 6 bases and J by 7 bases, with 18 bases between them. CDR1 is MDHEN and CDR2 is SYDVKM in the germline V gene. The CDR3 covers 15 residues. CDR3 loop: CASSQTLGKGGELFF. The DNA of the CDR3 is TGTGCCAGCAGCCAAACCTTGGGAAAGGGCGGGGAGCTGTTTTTT.

The chain couples TRBV7-2 to TRBJ1-1; perhaps TRBD1 as D (5 bases). The CDR3 is 13 residues long. Germline V gene lookup returns CDR1 SGHTA and CDR2 FQGNSA. V lost 1 base and J lost 11, with 14 bases in between. The CDR3 is CASSLVAAGRAFF. The CDR3 bases are TGTGCCAGCAGCTTAGTAGCGGCAGGGAGGGCTTTCTTT.

This clonotype was picked up a small number of times. The V and J genes are TRBV20-1 and TRBJ2-1; D is undetermined. The CDR3 contains 15 residues. Germline CDR1 reads DFQATT; CDR2 reads SNEGSKA (reference sequence). The germline V and J ends were trimmed by 0 bases and 7 bases, with 16 bases remaining between them. The CDR3 is CSARDPRLPGNEQFF. The DNA for the CDR3 is TGCAGTGCTAGAGATCCCCGACTGCCTGGTAATGAGCAGTTCTTC.

This chain connects TRBV2 to TRBJ2-1; D gene ambiguous. Germline loops: CDR1 SNHLY, CDR2 FYNNEI. CDR3 length equals 11 residues. V lost 1 base to trimming and J lost 12 bases, with 7 bases between them. The CDR3 DNA sequence: TGTGCCAGCAGTGAAGAGATAGGGCAGTTCTTC. It specifies CASSEEIGQFF.

The rearrangement joins TRBV20-1 to TRBJ1-1; 7 bases are a match to TRBD1. The CDR3 covers 12 residues. The junction had 6 bases not matched to a gene; V was cut back by 1 base and J by 10 bases. CDR1 and CDR2 (germline): DFQATT, SNEGSKA (reference sequence). The DNA of the CDR3 is TGCAGTGCTAGAGTGACAGGGCCTGCAGCTTTCTTT. This encodes CSARVTGPAAFF.

This chain uses TRBV7-9 with TRBJ2-4; 7 bases are shared with TRBD2. The CDR3 loop spans 15 amino acids. The germline V gene encodes CDR1 SEHNR and CDR2 FQNEAQ (reference sequence). The V segment lost 6 bases and the J segment 16 bases; nucleotides outside the gene matches: 21. The CDR3 sequence: CASRPVREGPNEHYF. The CDR3 DNA is TGTGCCAGCAGGCCGGTCAGGGAGGGCCCGAACGAGCACTACTTC.

The chain joins TRBV29-1 to TRBJ2-5, with D perhaps matching TRBD1 (5 bases). V lost 8 bases and J 4 bases, leaving 29 bases between the germline ends. The germline V gene has CDR1 SQVTM and CDR2 ANQGSEA. The CDR3 contains 17 residues. CDR3 DNA sequence: TGCAGCCCACTAAGTTGGGGCGCTATTATGACGGGAGAGACCCAGTACTTC. The encoded protein is CSPLSWGAIMTGETQYF.

This clonotype was counted between two and nine times. This chain links TRBV4-1 with TRBJ2-1; D is perhaps TRBD1 or TRBD2 (6 bases each). Looked up from germline, CDR1 is MGHRA and CDR2 is YSYEKL. V lost 1 base and J 5 bases, leaving 18 bases between the germline ends. This CDR3 has 17 residues. CDR3 coding DNA: TGCGCCAGCAGCCAAGCCCGAGGGCGGGACAACAACAATGAGCAGTTCTTC. Translated: CASSQARGRDNNNEQFF.

With respect to this clonotype: One end of the junction varies from germline; a read error may be responsible. CDR3 DNA: TGTGCCGGCAGTCACAGCCGTGGGGTCGACGAGCAGTACTTC. It is translated as CAGSHSRGVDEQYF. The chain combines TRBV27 with TRBJ2-7; D call uncertain. The CDR3 sequence is 14 residues long. Germline values: CDR1 MNHEY, CDR2 SMNVEV (reference sequence).

This clonotype was seen a handful of times. The CDR3 loop is CASSLDRDTTLTDTQYF. DNA for the CDR3: TGTGCCAGCAGTTTAGACCGGGATACTACGCTCACAGATACGCAGTATTTT. This chain uses TRBV27 with TRBJ2-3; tentatively, D is TRBD2 (5 bases). Per germline, CDR1 MNHEY and CDR2 SMNVEV (reference sequence). The CDR3 is 17 residues long. V gave up 2 bases and J gave up 2 bases, with 17 bases separating them.

The CDR3, as DNA: TGTGCCAGCAGCCCACTTCCGGCGGGGTTAGCCAAAAACATTCAGTACTTC. Its translation is CASSPLPAGLAKNIQYF. The V gene is TRBV6-2 or TRBV6-3, the J gene TRBJ2-4; D may be TRBD2 (6 bases). This CDR3 contains 17 residues. CDR1 MNHEY and CDR2 SVGEGT come from the germline V gene. The ends were cut back, 6 bases at V and 0 bases at J, with 18 bases in the middle.

The V gene is TRBV12-3 or TRBV12-4, the J gene TRBJ2-3; possible D gene TRBD2, 5 bases. The CDR3 sequence is 15 residues long. The V end lost 4 bases, the J end lost 4 bases, and 15 bases lay between the germline ends. CDR3 sequence: CASSYGIIRPDTQYF. As DNA, the CDR3 is TGTGCCAGCAGTTACGGGATAATAAGGCCAGATACGCAGTATTTT.

This chain joins TRBV7-2 and TRBJ2-5, with 13 bases matching TRBD2. The CDR3 is made up of 18 amino acids. Trimming at V came to 3 bases and at J to 0 bases, leaving 7 bases not matched to a gene. Germline-derived CDR1 and CDR2 are SGHTA and FQGNSA. This chain's CDR3 is CASSLRTSGREYQETQYF. The CDR3 region has the DNA TGTGCCAGCAGCTTGCGGACTAGCGGGAGAGAGTACCAAGAGACCCAGTACTTC.